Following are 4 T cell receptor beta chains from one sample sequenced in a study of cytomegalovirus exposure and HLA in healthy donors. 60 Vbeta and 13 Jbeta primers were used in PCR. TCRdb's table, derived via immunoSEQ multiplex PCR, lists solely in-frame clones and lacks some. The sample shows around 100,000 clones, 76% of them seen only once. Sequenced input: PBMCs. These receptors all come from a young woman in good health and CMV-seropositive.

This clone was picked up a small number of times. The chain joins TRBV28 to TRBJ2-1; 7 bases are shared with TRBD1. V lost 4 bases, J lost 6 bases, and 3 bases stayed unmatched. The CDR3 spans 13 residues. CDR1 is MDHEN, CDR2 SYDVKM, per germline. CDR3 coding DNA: TGTGCCAGCAGTTGGACAGGAAGCAATGAGCAGTTCTTC. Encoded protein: CASSWTGSNEQFF.

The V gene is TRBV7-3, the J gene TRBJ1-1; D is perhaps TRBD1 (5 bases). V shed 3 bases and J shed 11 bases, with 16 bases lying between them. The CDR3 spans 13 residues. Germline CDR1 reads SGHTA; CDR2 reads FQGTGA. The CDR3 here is CASSFLDKSSAFF. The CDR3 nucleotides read TGTGCCAGCAGCTTCTTGGACAAATCGAGTGCTTTCTTT.

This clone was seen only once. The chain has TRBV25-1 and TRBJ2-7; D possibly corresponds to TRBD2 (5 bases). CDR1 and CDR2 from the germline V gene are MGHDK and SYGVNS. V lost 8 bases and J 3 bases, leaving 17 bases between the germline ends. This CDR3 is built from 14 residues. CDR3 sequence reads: CASSGGQYLYEQYF. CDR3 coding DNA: TGTGCCAGCTCTGGCGGGCAATATCTCTACGAGCAGTACTTC.

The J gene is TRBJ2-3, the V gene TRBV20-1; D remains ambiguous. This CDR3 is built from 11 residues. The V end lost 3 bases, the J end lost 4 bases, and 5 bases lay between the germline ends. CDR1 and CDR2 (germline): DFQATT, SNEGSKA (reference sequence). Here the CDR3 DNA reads TGCAGTGCTAGTCGAGCAGATACGCAGTATTTT. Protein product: CSASRADTQYF.